This T cell receptor beta chain was documented in a study of blood T cell repertoires in COVID-19. Looking at the study overall: Specimens from acute and convalescent COVID-19 originated in the United States, Italy and Spain. T cells, B-cell-depleted T cells, or PBMCs provided the cDNA or gDNA that served as material.

Authors' data handling: Nucleated cell number was recorded as an estimate derived from reference gene primer amplification. Data came from immunoSEQ multiplex PCR; TCRdb stores just in-frame clones and leaves some out. That table gives V, J and clone size, and the DNA gave D and trimming. The data contain roughly 300,000 clones, 89% of them singletons. Germline assignment: CDR1 SGHDN and CDR2 FVKESK. This CDR3 spans 13 amino acids. With 7 bases removed from V and 4 bases from J, the gap between germline ends came to 13 bases. Sequencing was performed on peripheral blood. The V gene is TRBV14, the J gene TRBJ1-1; D call uncertain. This receptor was identified in a man aged 18 to 35 who had recovered from COVID-19. DNA for the CDR3: TGTGCCAGCAACGGAATCGGCGGCACTGAAGCTTTCTTT. Translation gives CASNGIGGTEAFF.